This T cell receptor (beta chain) was sequenced during a study of neurological immune-mediated disorders (dated by TCRdb to between 2017 and 2020). Turning to the overall study: Peripheral blood TCR-beta repertoires from HTLV-I-associated myelopathy (HAM/TSP) patients, multiple sclerosis patients and healthy controls were compared by UMI-based sequencing. Longitudinal samples, technical triplicates and paired sorted CD4+ and CD8+ T-cell subsets, alongside PBMC samples, were included among the 106 TCR-beta libraries. The cohort was made up of approximately 69 subjects, consisting of some 14 HAM/TSP patients, approximately 35 multiple sclerosis patients and 20 healthy controls. Longitudinal HAM/TSP and healthy donors were sampled at 3 time-points each (about 3-40 month intervals).

Here is what the overall study found, with its caveats: TCR clonal expansion was highest in HAM/TSP patients and lowest in MS patients, with MS patients falling below even healthy controls. Across subjects, expanded clones never shared an identical CDR3 amino acid sequence, which suggests that the TCR-beta repertoires in every group were private.

Interpreted using the paper, the time point label stands for: longitudinal time-point 1 (baseline). For the unsorted PBMC libraries, 2 million PBMCs were stored in RNAlater at -80 degrees C until RNA extraction and were used to generate the libraries. PBMCs were separated from peripheral blood using Ficoll-Hypaque density gradient centrifugation and then cryopreserved in liquid nitrogen. This clonotype was seen ten or more times. Its antigen is still unknown. Base qualities were left out, and no much larger clone turns up one base away. cDNA synthesis used template-switch 5'RACE with a primer carrying a 10-nucleotide random unique molecular identifier tagging each TCR transcript. Over 170 million TCR-beta sequences, covering 15-18 subjects, were produced in each sequencing run. Total RNA was extracted with the RNeasy kit. The KAPA Real-time Library Amplification kit was used to amplify TCR-beta VDJ regions with primers for the TCR constant region and the 5'RACE anchor. A first PCR added sample indexes and Illumina adaptors, after which a second PCR increased the library yield. The roughly 650 bp TCR product was size-selected on a 2% E-gel SizeSelection system after Ampure bead purification. Before pooling, library quality was checked on a Bioanalyzer, concentration was measured with Qubit, and libraries were quantified with the Kapa Library Quantification kit. An Illumina HiSeq 2500 was used to sequence the libraries paired-end at 2 x 150 bp. To increase sequence diversity, roughly 23-30% phiX was spiked into each library pool. The original pipeline was this. Quality-filtered reads were processed with the UMI-based MiGEC pipeline, which removed over 75% of raw TCR sequences during error correction. VDJ genes were aligned to IMGT germline references, and clonotypes were defined by unique CDR3 amino acid sequence plus V-J genes. Clonal expansion, Shannon diversity, and CDR3 relatedness (CalcPairwiseDistances, ClusterSamples) were evaluated with VDJtools, and phylogenetic trees were built with CLCbio workbench. Expanded clones were defined as having at least 8 unique UMIs, based on coefficient-of-variation modelling across technical triplicates. TCRdb passed the public sequencing reads through fastp at Q25 and MiXCR, retaining productive beta sequences. Each record represents a unique CDR3 protein, reported with the most common genes and DNA among its rows. The V and J calls and clone size come from TCRdb's table, not from the authors' own analysis. The sample yields about 60,000 distinct CDR3 sequences; about 10% were counted once. The ten largest clones take up 6.5% to 8.5% of the sample.

Deletion took 6 bases off V and 4 bases off J, with a span of 10 bases between the germline ends. The germline V gene encodes CDR1 DFQATT and CDR2 SNEGSKA (reference sequence). From its cysteine to its phenylalanine, the CDR3 spans 12 amino acids. Only the CDR3 region is kept as DNA, spanning 36 bases read in frame from base 1. The sequence derives from a male donor with HTLV-1-associated myelopathy (HAM/TSP). The rearrangement joined TRBV20-1 to TRBJ2-4, with the D gene not clear enough to name. Input material: PBMCs. The DNA reads as follows: TGCAGTGCCCGCGACGCAAAAAACATTCAGTACTTC. Its translation is CSARDAKNIQYF.